This T cell receptor beta chain appears in the sequencing data of a study of cytomegalovirus exposure and HLA in healthy donors. The CDR3 is 15 residues long. The V end lost 3 bases, the J end lost 4 bases, and 16 bases lay between the germline ends. From germline, CDR1 is LNHDA and CDR2 SQIVND (reference sequence). Amplification used 60 Vbeta primers and 13 Jbeta primers. This table comes from immunoSEQ multiplex PCR, and its TCRdb copy is limited to in-frame clones, with some not included. This sample has 35,000 or so clones, with roughly 79% found just once. The chain recombines TRBV19 with TRBJ2-7; tentative D call: TRBD2 (6 bases). This clonotype was sampled from a woman in her thirties or forties in good health and CMV-seronegative. The sample taken for sequencing was PBMCs. The CDR3 nucleotides read TGTGCCAGTAGTATGGGGTTCGCAGGGAGGTACGAGCAGTACTTC. Translating gives CASSMGFAGRYEQYF.